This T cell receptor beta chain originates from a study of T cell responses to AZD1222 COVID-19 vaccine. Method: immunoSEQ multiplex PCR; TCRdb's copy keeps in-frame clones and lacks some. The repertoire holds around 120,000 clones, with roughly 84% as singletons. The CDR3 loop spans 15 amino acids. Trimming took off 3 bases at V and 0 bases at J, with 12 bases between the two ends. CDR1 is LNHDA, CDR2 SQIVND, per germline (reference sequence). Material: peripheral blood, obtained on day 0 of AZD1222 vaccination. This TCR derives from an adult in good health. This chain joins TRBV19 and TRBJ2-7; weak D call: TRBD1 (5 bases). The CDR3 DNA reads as TGTGCCAGTAGTATGGCCGGACACGGCTCCTACGAGCAGTACTTC. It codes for CASSMAGHGSYEQYF.